Below, 13 T cell receptor beta chains from the same sample are listed, as sequenced in a study of blood T cell repertoires in COVID-19. Profiled with immunoSEQ multiplex PCR; TCRdb holds only in-frame clones, not every one. The table lists tens of thousands of clones, about 74% of them singletons. Sequencing was carried out using peripheral blood. The source of these receptors is an older man with COVID-19, enrolled during active disease.

This clone was observed a single time. This chain uses TRBV7-2 with TRBJ2-7, with a possible D match to TRBD2 (6 bases). CDR3 length: 13 residues. V was shortened by 5 bases and J by 9 bases, with 17 bases between the two germline ends. Germline V gene data show CDR1 as SGHTA and CDR2 as FQGNSA. The CDR3 coding sequence is TGTGCCAGCAGCCTCGATATGGGGGGTGGGCAGTACTTC. Translation: CASSLDMGGGQYF.

CDR3 coding DNA: TGTGCCAGGAGTCAATCGGGGGGGCCGACGGGCTATGGCTACACCTTC. This translates into CARSQSGGPTGYGYTF. This chain uses TRBV2 with TRBJ1-2; a possible D gene is TRBD1 (6 bases). Germline CDR1 SNHLY, CDR2 FYNNEI. CDR3 size: 16 residues. Between the trimmed V and J ends, which lost 9 bases and 4 bases, there was a span of 24 bases.

This clone came up once. The chain combines TRBV19 with TRBJ1-1; TRBD1 agrees at 10 bases. This CDR3 has 13 amino acids. V dropped 10 bases and J dropped 6; count of bases not matched to a gene: 8. From germline, CDR1 is LNHDA and CDR2 SQIVND (reference sequence). The CDR3 DNA follows: TGTGCCACCGGGACAGGGGTCCCCCCTGAAGCTTTCTTT. The encoded protein is CATGTGVPPEAFF.

For the CDR3, the DNA is TGTGCCAGCAGCTCCAGCGGAACTAGCACAGATACGCAGTATTTT. It encodes CASSSSGTSTDTQYF. The V gene is TRBV7-9, the J gene TRBJ2-3, with D tentatively TRBD2 (5 bases). V lost 4 bases, J lost 0 bases, and 11 bases lay in between. The length of the CDR3 is 15 residues. CDR1 SEHNR and CDR2 FQNEAQ come from the germline V gene (reference sequence).

The sample holds a few counts of this clone. The CDR3, as DNA: TGTGCCAGCAGCCCGGGGGACAGGGACGGCTACACCTTC. It is translated as CASSPGDRDGYTF. The chain joins TRBV5-8 to TRBJ1-2; 9 bases line up with TRBD1. From germline, CDR1 is SGHTS and CDR2 YDEGEE. J gave up 8 bases and V 4 bases, and 6 bases lay outside the gene matches. This CDR3 has 13 amino acids.

The V and J genes are TRBV14 and TRBJ2-7, with D perhaps matching TRBD2 (5 bases). The V end lost 4 bases, the J end lost 4 bases, and 17 bases lay between the germline ends. The germline V gene has CDR1 SGHDN and CDR2 FVKESK. There are 15 residues in the CDR3. CDR3 region: CASSPEETKRYEQYF. The CDR3 DNA is TGTGCCAGCAGCCCCGAAGAGACTAAGAGGTACGAGCAGTACTTC.

This clone was seen a handful of times. The chain uses TRBV5-4 and TRBJ2-7; 9 bases are a match to TRBD1. V shed 8 bases and J 7 bases; nucleotides not matched to a gene: 7. The CDR3 runs 12 residues. Germline CDR1 reads SGHNT; CDR2 reads YYREEE (reference sequence). For the CDR3, the DNA is TGTGCCAGTGGGGACAGGGCGAGGGAGCAGTACTTC. It translates to CASGDRAREQYF.

The gene calls are TRBV18 and TRBJ1-4; unclear D gene. The length of the CDR3 is 17 residues. Per germline, CDR1 KGHSH and CDR2 LQKENI. V was shortened by 6 bases and J by 7 bases, with 24 bases between the two germline ends. Here the CDR3 reads CASSIERADPVFEKLFF. The DNA of the CDR3 is TGTGCCAGCTCGATTGAGAGGGCGGATCCGGTTTTTGAAAAACTGTTTTTT.

V is TRBV5-1 and J is TRBJ2-7; TRBD2 matches at 12 bases. Germline V lookup: CDR1 SGHRS, CDR2 YFSETQ. The CDR3 has 16 residues. After removal of 0 bases from V and 8 bases from J, the junction contained 9 bases not matched to a gene. This chain's CDR3 is CASSLAKTSGSSKQYF. As DNA, the CDR3 is TGCGCCAGCAGCTTGGCGAAGACTAGCGGGAGCTCCAAGCAGTACTTC.

The CDR3 sequence is CATSDALAGETQYF. In DNA form, the CDR3 reads TGTGCCACCAGTGATGCCCTAGCGGGCGAGACCCAGTACTTC. J is TRBJ2-5 and V is TRBV24-1; the match to TRBD2 covers 8 bases. V lost 3 bases, J lost 5 bases, and 4 bases stayed unmatched. Germline CDR1 and CDR2: KGHDR and SFDVKD. The CDR3 is 14 amino acids.

V gene TRBV7-2 combines with J gene TRBJ2-5; perhaps TRBD2 as D (5 bases). The CDR3 has 15 residues. The germline V gene has CDR1 SGHTA and CDR2 FQGNSA. Trimming removed 0 bases at V and 2 bases at J, with 10 bases between. CDR3 bases: TGTGCCAGCAGCTTAGCGGCGAGGAGGCAAGAGACCCAGTACTTC. As protein: CASSLAARRQETQYF.

The rearrangement joins TRBV7-9 to TRBJ2-2; 7 bases are shared with TRBD1. V shed 2 bases, J shed 0 bases, and the junction held 3 bases outside the gene matches. Germline loops: CDR1 SEHNR, CDR2 FQNEAQ (reference sequence). This CDR3 region has 16 residues. In DNA form, the CDR3 reads TGTGCCAGCAGCTTAACTCAGGGGGCGAACACCGGGGAGCTGTTTTTT. Translating it yields CASSLTQGANTGELFF.

V is TRBV5-1 and J is TRBJ2-7; the match to TRBD2 covers 7 bases. From germline, CDR1 is SGHRS and CDR2 YFSETQ. This CDR3 region has 15 residues. Germline trimming cut 0 bases from V and 2 bases from J; bases unmatched to any gene: 5. This CDR3 is CASSLGGGSPYEQYF. CDR3 nucleotide sequence: TGCGCCAGCAGCTTGGGAGGCGGGAGCCCCTACGAGCAGTACTTC. Full variable domain (rest looked up from reference TRBV5-1 and TRBJ2-7): KAGVTQTPRYLIKTRGQQVTLSCSPISGHRSVSWYQQTPGQGLQFLFEYFSETQRNKGNFPGRFSGRQFSNSRSEMNVSTLELGDSALYLCASSLGGGSPYEQYFGPGTRLTVT.